The present T cell receptor (beta chain) was sequenced within a study of cytomegalovirus exposure and HLA in healthy donors. Regarding the study as a whole: Reports credit the classifier with highly specific, highly sensitive diagnosis of cytomegalovirus status. Three CMV-associated chains were confirmed in vitro to be specific for CMV antigens.

This clone was counted a few times. The target antigen is unknown. The junction and the germline gene differ at one end; a read error may be behind it. The CDR3 totals 11 residues. CDR1 is SNHLY and CDR2 is FYNNEI in the germline V gene. The table came from immunoSEQ multiplex PCR; TCRdb's copy has only in-frame clones and leaves some out. The data show fewer than 350,000 clones, with approximately 90% seen just once and roughly 1% held by the top ten. Separate from the roughly 610-subject first cohort, the approximately 120-subject validation cohort was the one that the donors belonged to. V and J are TRBV2 and TRBJ2-7; a possible D gene is TRBD2 (5 bases). The sequencing sample was made of PBMCs. The receptor was derived from a young woman in good health and CMV-seronegative. The CDR3 sequence: CASRTSLVLDF. The CDR3 DNA is TGTGCCAGCAGAACCTCACTAGTCCTTGACTTC.